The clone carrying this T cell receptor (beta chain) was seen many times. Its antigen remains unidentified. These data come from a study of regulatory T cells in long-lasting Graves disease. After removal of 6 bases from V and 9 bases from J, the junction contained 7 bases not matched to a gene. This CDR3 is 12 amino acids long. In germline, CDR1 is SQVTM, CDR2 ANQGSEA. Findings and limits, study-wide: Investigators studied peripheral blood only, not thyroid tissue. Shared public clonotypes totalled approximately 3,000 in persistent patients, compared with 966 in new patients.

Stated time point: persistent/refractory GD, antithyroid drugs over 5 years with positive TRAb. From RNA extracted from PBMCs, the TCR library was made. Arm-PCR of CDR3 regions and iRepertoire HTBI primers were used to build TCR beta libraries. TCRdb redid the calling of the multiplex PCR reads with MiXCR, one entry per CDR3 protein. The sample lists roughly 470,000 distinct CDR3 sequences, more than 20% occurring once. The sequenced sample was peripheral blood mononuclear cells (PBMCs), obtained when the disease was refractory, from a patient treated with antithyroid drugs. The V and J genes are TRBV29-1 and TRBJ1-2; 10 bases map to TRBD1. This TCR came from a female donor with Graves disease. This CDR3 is CSVLGTGVRYTF. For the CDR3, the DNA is TGCAGCGTCCTCGGGACAGGGGTGCGCTACACCTTC.